The clone carrying this TCR beta chain was observed at least ten times. CDR3 length equals 13 residues. Germline assignment: CDR1 MGHDK and CDR2 SYGVNS. V dropped 3 bases and J dropped 7 bases, with 12 bases sitting between them. This record belongs to a study of T cells in Graves' hyperthyroidism and ophthalmopathy. TCR beta CDR3 region amplification was performed from RNA transcripts. The TCR CDR3 was amplified in a first-round RT-PCR using the HTBI primer set. TCRdb ran MiXCR on the multiplex PCR reads and lists one entry per CDR3 protein. The sample includes more than 500,000 distinct CDR3 sequences, roughly 46% of them seen just once.

The chain combines TRBV25-1 with TRBJ2-5; D unclear. This sequence originates from an adult woman with Graves' disease, either hyperthyroidism or ophthalmopathy (not recorded which). Source material: peripheral blood or thyroid tissue (not recorded which). As DNA, the CDR3 is TGTGCCAGCAGTGAGAAGTTATGGGGGACCCAGTACTTC. Its translation: CASSEKLWGTQYF.